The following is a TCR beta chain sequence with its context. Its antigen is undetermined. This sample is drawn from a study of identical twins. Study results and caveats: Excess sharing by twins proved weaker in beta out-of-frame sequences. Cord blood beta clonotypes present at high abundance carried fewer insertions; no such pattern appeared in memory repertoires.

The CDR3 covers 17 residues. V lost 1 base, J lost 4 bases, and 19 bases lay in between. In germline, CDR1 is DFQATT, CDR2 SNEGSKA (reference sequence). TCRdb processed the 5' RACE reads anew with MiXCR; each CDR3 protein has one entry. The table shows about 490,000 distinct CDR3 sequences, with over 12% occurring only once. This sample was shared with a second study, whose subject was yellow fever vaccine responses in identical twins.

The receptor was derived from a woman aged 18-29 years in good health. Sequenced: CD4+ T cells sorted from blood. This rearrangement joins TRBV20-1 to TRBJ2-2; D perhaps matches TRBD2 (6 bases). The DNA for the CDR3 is TGCAGTGCTAGAGGTGATAACGGGGGTATAAGCACCGGGGAGCTGTTTTTT. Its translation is CSARGDNGGISTGELFF.